The T cell receptor (beta chain) described here comes from a study of T cell responses to AZD1222 COVID-19 vaccine. The repertoire was sequenced with immunoSEQ multiplex PCR; TCRdb's copy has only in-frame clones and lacks some. The sample lists 90,000 to 100,000 clones; roughly 90% were seen once. V shed 5 bases and J 9 bases; nucleotides not matched to a gene: 6. The V gene's germline CDR1 is SGHTA and CDR2 FQGNSA. The CDR3 is made up of 13 amino acids. The rearrangement joins TRBV7-2 to TRBJ2-1; 8 bases are a match to TRBD1. This sequence was found in an adult in good health. The material was peripheral blood, obtained on day 0 of AZD1222 vaccination. CDR3 bases: TGTGCCAGCAGCGTGGGACAGGAGCTTGAGCAGTTCTTC. As protein: CASSVGQELEQFF.